Given below is one T cell receptor (beta chain) in context. This sample was taken from a study of blood T cell repertoires in COVID-19. Study summary: Nucleic acid was either cDNA or gDNA, and it came from T cells, B-cell-depleted T cells, or PBMCs.

In the original processing: Reference gene primers were amplified, and this amplification served to estimate nucleated cell counts. Measured with immunoSEQ multiplex PCR; TCRdb has only the in-frame clones, and not every one. That table gives V, J and clone size, and the DNA gave D and trimming. The profile covers about 84,000 clones, with about 83% appearing a single time and 25% to 30% taken by the ten largest. Germline trimming cut 6 bases from V and 9 bases from J; bases unmatched to any gene: 5. Germline V gene data show CDR1 as MNHEY and CDR2 as SVGAGI. There are 13 residues in the CDR3. The receptor was derived from a woman aged 80 or over with acute or convalescent COVID-19. Sequences were obtained from peripheral blood. The V call is TRBV6-5, the J call TRBJ2-1, with 10 bases fitting TRBD1. The CDR3 spells CASSQTGGIEQFF. CDR3 bases: TGTGCCAGCAGCCAGACAGGGGGCATTGAGCAGTTCTTC.